Each of the 29 T cell receptor beta chains below was sequenced from the same sample in a study of T cells in Graves' hyperthyroidism and ophthalmopathy. Amplified TCR beta CDR3 regions derived from RNA transcripts. In the first-round RT-PCR of the TCR CDR3, the HTBI primer set was used. Using its own MiXCR run on the multiplex PCR reads, TCRdb lists one record per CDR3 protein. In the table there are about 300,000 distinct CDR3 sequences, roughly 18% of which are singletons. The sequencing sample was made of blood. These receptors originate from a man over 45 with Graves' ophthalmopathy.

This clonotype was detected ten times or more. The gene calls are TRBV20-1 and TRBJ2-3, with D perhaps TRBD2 (6 bases). The germline CDR1 and CDR2 sequences are DFQATT and SNEGSKA (reference sequence). The CDR3 runs to 18 residues. Trimming shortened V by 6 bases and J by 1 base, and 26 bases separated the two germline ends. The CDR3 DNA reads TGCAGTGCAGCCCCCCCGAGCACGGGACTTTCCCGCACAGATACGCAGTATTTT. Translation gives CSAAPPSTGLSRTDTQYF.

The chain combines TRBV2 with TRBJ1-3, with 8 bases fitting TRBD1. There are 15 residues in the CDR3. V gave up 5 bases and J gave up 4 bases; unmatched junction bases: 7. Germline lookup yields CDR1 SNHLY and CDR2 FYNNEI. The CDR3 region has the DNA TGTGCCAGCAGTAGGACAGGGTCGAAGGGAAACACCATATATTTT. Protein: CASSRTGSKGNTIYF.

This clonotype was seen a few times. This chain uses TRBV3-1 with TRBJ2-5; 8 bases are shared with TRBD2. Germline CDR1 and CDR2: LGHDT and YNNKEL (reference sequence). The CDR3 extends over 16 amino acids. V was clipped by 5 bases and J by 4 bases; unmatched bases: 12. The CDR3, as DNA: TGTGCCAGCAGCACACGGACTAGCCCCTCTTCAGAGACCCAGTACTTC. Protein sequence: CASSTRTSPSSETQYF.

This clonotype was seen more than once but under ten times. The J gene is TRBJ2-2, the V gene TRBV29-1; TRBD2 matches at 11 bases. Germline lookup yields CDR1 SQVTM and CDR2 ANQGSEA. This CDR3 comprises 14 residues. V shed 6 bases and J 5 bases; nucleotides not matched to a gene: 5. CDR3 sequence (DNA): TGCAGCGTACCCGGGACTAGCGGAACCGGGGAGCTGTTTTTT. Residues: CSVPGTSGTGELFF.

This clonotype appeared many times. The chain uses TRBV30 and TRBJ2-7, with a possible D match to TRBD1 (6 bases). The CDR3 runs to 17 residues. Looked up from germline, CDR1 is GTSNPN and CDR2 is SVGIG (reference sequence). V gave up 4 bases and J gave up 3 bases, with 25 bases separating them. The CDR3 DNA follows: TGTGCCTGGAACCTTGCCGGGACATCTGCCCGTTACTACGAGCAGTACTTC. This sequence encodes CAWNLAGTSARYYEQYF.

The chain employs TRBV5-8 and TRBJ2-5; the D gene could be TRBD1 or TRBD2 (6 bases each). The germline V and J ends were trimmed by 0 bases and 2 bases, with 11 bases remaining between them. Germline values: CDR1 SGHTS, CDR2 YDEGEE. CDR3 length: 15 amino acids. This CDR3 reads CASSLGSGQQETQYF. CDR3 coding DNA: TGTGCCAGCAGCTTGGGTAGCGGACAGCAAGAGACCCAGTACTTC. The whole variable domain, remainder taken from reference TRBV5-8 and TRBJ2-5, is EAGVTQSPTHLIKTRGQQATLRCSPISGHTSVYWYQQALGLGLQFLLWYDEGEERNRGNFPPRFSGRQFPNYSSELNVNALELEDSALYLCASSLGSGQQETQYFGPGTRLLVL.

This clonotype was recorded at least ten times. The V call is TRBV30, the J call TRBJ2-1; 8 bases are shared with TRBD1. J gave up 0 bases and V 4 bases, and 11 bases lay outside the gene matches. The CDR3 is 17 amino acids. The germline CDR1 and CDR2 sequences are GTSNPN and SVGIG (reference sequence). DNA of the CDR3: TGTGCCTGGACCAGGGACAGGACCGTGAGCTCCTACAATGAGCAGTTCTTC. Its translation: CAWTRDRTVSSYNEQFF.

The genes are TRBV19 and TRBJ2-5; D could derive from TRBD1 or TRBD2 (6 bases each). CDR3 length: 16 amino acids. The germline gives CDR1 LNHDA, CDR2 SQIVND (reference sequence). V was shortened by 10 bases and J by 2 bases, with 23 bases between the two germline ends. The CDR3 nucleotides are TGTGCCACCCGGGACTTTATCAGGGGATCACAAGAGACCCAGTACTTC. Amino acid sequence: CATRDFIRGSQETQYF.

The J gene is TRBJ2-2, the V gene TRBV3-1; D may be TRBD1 (5 bases). CDR3 length: 14 residues. V shed 5 bases and J shed 1 base, with 8 bases lying between them. Germline loops: CDR1 LGHDT, CDR2 YNNKEL (reference sequence). The CDR3 DNA follows: TGTGCCAGCAGCGTGACAGAGAACACCGGGGAGCTGTTTTTT. Protein sequence: CASSVTENTGELFF.

This clonotype was seen repeatedly, ten times or more. The chain couples TRBV7-9 to TRBJ2-7; TRBD1 matches 12 bases. Trimming cost V 5 bases and J 6 bases; bases outside gene matches: 8. The CDR3 has 15 residues. Per germline, CDR1 SEHNR and CDR2 FQNEAQ (reference sequence). The CDR3 loop is CASSDPGTGGSEQYF. The CDR3 coding sequence is TGTGCCAGCAGCGATCCCGGGACAGGGGGCTCCGAGCAGTACTTC.

The chain uses TRBV3-1 and TRBJ2-6; 10 nucleotides match TRBD1. Trimming removed 3 bases from V and 16 bases from J; junction bases left unmatched: 0. Germline V gene lookup returns CDR1 LGHDT and CDR2 YNNKEL (reference sequence). This CDR3 is 11 amino acids long. CDR3 bases: TGTGCCAGCAGCCAGGGACAGGGGCTGACTTTC. Translation: CASSQGQGLTF.

This clonotype was found a few times. The chain employs TRBV9 and TRBJ1-2; maybe TRBD1 (6 bases). This CDR3 has 17 residues. CDR1 SGDLS and CDR2 YYNGEE come from the germline V gene. Deletions cut 0 bases from V and 6 bases from J, with 21 bases between. In DNA form, the CDR3 reads TGTGCCAGCAGCGTAGTTGTCCCCCGGCAGGGGAGAGATGGCTACACCTTC. Protein sequence: CASSVVVPRQGRDGYTF. Looking up the rest from reference TRBV9 and TRBJ1-2 gives the full variable domain: DSGVTQTPKHLITATGQRVTLRCSPRSGDLSVYWYQQSLDQGLQFLIQYYNGEERAKGNILERFSAQQFPDLHSELNLSSLELGDSALYFCASSVVVPRQGRDGYTFGSGTRLTVV.

In this sample, this clonotype turned up a few times. The rearrangement joins TRBV7-8 to TRBJ2-1, with 8 bases matching TRBD1. V dropped 6 bases and J dropped 3; count of bases not matched to a gene: 7. This CDR3 contains 15 residues. Germline V gene lookup returns CDR1 SGHVS and CDR2 FQNEAQ. The CDR3 DNA is TGTGCCAGCAGGATCCGGGACAGGCTCTACAATGAGCAGTTCTTC. Amino acids: CASRIRDRLYNEQFF. Filled out from reference TRBV7-8 and TRBJ2-1, the complete variable domain reads GAGVSQSPRYKVAKRGQDVALRCDPISGHVSLFWYQQALGQGPEFLTYFQNEAQLDKSGLPSDRFFAERPEGSVSTLKIQRTQQEDSAVYLCASRIRDRLYNEQFFGPGTRLTVL.

This clonotype was seen many times. This chain links TRBV28 with TRBJ1-6; maybe TRBD1 (5 bases). CDR3 length: 14 amino acids. Per the germline V gene, CDR1 is MDHEN and CDR2 is SYDVKM. The V end was cut by 10 bases, the J end by 4 bases, with 14 bases between. CDR3 bases: TGTGCCACACTGGACGGGGCATATAATTCACCCCTCCACTTT. This translates into CATLDGAYNSPLHF.

This clonotype has a count of ten or more. The rearrangement joins TRBV5-1 to TRBJ2-4; 8 bases line up with TRBD1. The CDR3 is 15 amino acids. V gave up 4 bases and J gave up 5 bases; unmatched junction bases: 8. Germline CDR1 is SGHRS and CDR2 is YFSETQ. CDR3 in DNA: TGCGCCAGCAGCCAAGGACAGGGAAGAGAAAACATTCAGTACTTC. Protein: CASSQGQGRENIQYF. Together with reference TRBV5-1 and TRBJ2-4, the CDR3 gives the full variable domain: KAGVTQTPRYLIKTRGQQVTLSCSPISGHRSVSWYQQTPGQGLQFLFEYFSETQRNKGNFPGRFSGRQFSNSRSEMNVSTLELGDSALYLCASSQGQGRENIQYFGAGTRLSVL.

This clonotype appeared many times. This chain links TRBV28 with TRBJ1-1; D uncertain. Germline assignment: CDR1 MDHEN and CDR2 SYDVKM. V lost 6 bases and J 1 base, leaving 12 bases between the germline ends. There are 14 residues in the CDR3. The chain's CDR3 is CASRRTGKNTEAFF. CDR3 DNA: TGTGCCAGCAGACGGACGGGAAAGAACACTGAAGCTTTCTTT.

Of note for this clonotype: Given a much more abundant clone one base away, this may be a read error. This is likely a read error, given that the CDR3 carries no conserved phenylalanine or tryptophan at its end. V is TRBV6-1 and J is TRBJ2-7; 8 bases are a match to TRBD1. Germline CDR1 reads MNHNS; CDR2 reads SASEGT. After removal of 8 bases from V and 3 bases from J, the junction contained 6 bases not matched to a gene. The CDR3 runs to 13 residues. CDR3 residues: CASSGTGGYEQYL. DNA of the CDR3: TGTGCCAGCTCCGGGACAGGTGGCTACGAGCAGTACCTC.

This chain connects TRBV16 to TRBJ1-5; TRBD1 is a possible D gene (5 bases). This CDR3 spans 14 amino acids. Trimming stripped 4 bases from V and 5 bases from J, with 12 bases between. Germline V gene data show CDR1 as KGHSY and CDR2 as FQNENV. Here the CDR3 reads CASSPWGGDQPQHF. CDR3 DNA sequence: TGTGCCAGCAGCCCTTGGGGGGGTGATCAGCCCCAGCATTTT.

This chain links TRBV24-1 with TRBJ2-3, with D unclear. In germline, CDR1 is KGHDR, CDR2 SFDVKD. The CDR3 covers 13 residues. V dropped 10 bases and J dropped 0 bases, with 10 bases sitting between them. CDR3 nucleotide sequence: TGTGCCACGAGACCATCTAGCACAGATACGCAGTATTTT. Its protein is CATRPSSTDTQYF.

The chain combines TRBV4-1 with TRBJ2-7, with TRBD1 matching 8 bases. The trim removed 2 bases at V and 4 bases at J, leaving 4 bases unmatched. The germline V gene encodes CDR1 MGHRA and CDR2 YSYEKL. The CDR3 runs 14 residues. This CDR3 is CASSQIQGAYEQYF. The DNA of the CDR3 is TGCGCCAGCAGCCAAATCCAGGGGGCTTACGAGCAGTACTTC.

This clonotype was observed a handful of times. V is TRBV19 and J is TRBJ1-1; no clear D gene. V was shortened by 6 bases and J by 0 bases, with 14 bases between the two germline ends. The CDR3 totals 15 residues. The germline V gene has CDR1 LNHDA and CDR2 SQIVND (reference sequence). CDR3 loop: CASRGGYPLNTEAFF. The CDR3 DNA reads TGTGCCAGTAGGGGCGGATATCCCCTGAACACTGAAGCTTTCTTT.

This clonotype turned up a few times. The rearrangement joins TRBV2 to TRBJ2-2; 11 bases match TRBD2. V lost 6 bases and J lost 7; bases outside the gene matches: 10. The germline gives CDR1 SNHLY, CDR2 FYNNEI. The CDR3 is 16 amino acids. This CDR3 reads CASSRTSGRRGGELFF. The CDR3 DNA sequence: TGTGCCAGCAGCCGTACTAGCGGGAGAAGGGGCGGGGAGCTGTTTTTT.

On this clonotype itself: Given a much more abundant clone one base away, this may be a read error. V gene TRBV27 combines with J gene TRBJ2-5; D perhaps matches TRBD1 (7 bases). V lost 2 bases, J lost 0 bases, and 10 bases lay in between. Germline assignment: CDR1 MNHEY and CDR2 SMNVEV (reference sequence). CDR3 size: 15 residues. The CDR3, as DNA: TGTGCCAGCAGTTTACGCAGGGGGGACCAAGAGACCCAGTACTTC. Residues: CASSLRRGDQETQYF.

The rearrangement joins TRBV7-9 to TRBJ2-7; maybe TRBD1 (6 bases). CDR3 length: 14 residues. CDR1 is SEHNR, CDR2 FQNEAQ, per germline (reference sequence). Trimming took off 1 base at V and 6 bases at J, with 13 bases between the two ends. The CDR3 is CASSLVQGFAEQYF. The DNA of the CDR3 is TGTGCCAGCAGCTTAGTACAGGGTTTTGCCGAGCAGTACTTC.

The chain carries TRBV5-1 and TRBJ1-4, with D possibly matching TRBD1 (5 bases). The CDR3 is made up of 15 amino acids. Germline loops: CDR1 SGHRS, CDR2 YFSETQ. V was trimmed by 0 bases and J by 3 bases, leaving 9 bases between them. As DNA, the CDR3 is TGCGCCAGCAGCTTGGCCGGGGCCTCTAATGAAAAACTGTTTTTT. Protein sequence: CASSLAGASNEKLFF.

This clonotype was seen many times. The rearrangement uses TRBV7-3 and TRBJ2-2, with a tentative D call TRBD1 (6 bases). With 5 bases removed from V and 5 bases from J, the gap between germline ends came to 12 bases. This CDR3 has 14 residues. CDR1 and CDR2 (germline): SGHTA, FQGTGA. For the CDR3, the DNA is TGTGCCAGCAGCCCCCCCGGACAGACCGGGGAGCTGTTTTTT. Encoded protein: CASSPPGQTGELFF.

V usage is TRBV6-1 and J usage is TRBJ1-4; D gene ambiguous. Germline CDR1 reads MNHNS; CDR2 reads SASEGT. There are 13 residues in the CDR3. Trimming cost V 8 bases and J 4 bases, with 11 bases left between them. DNA for the CDR3: TGTGCCAGCGATGAGGAGTATAATGAAAAACTGTTTTTT. Amino acids: CASDEEYNEKLFF.

J is TRBJ2-1 and V is TRBV6-1, with 14 bases identical to TRBD2. The CDR3 contains 17 residues. Trimming removed 6 bases from V and 3 bases from J; junction bases left unmatched: 7. Germline V gives CDR1 MNHNS, CDR2 SASEGT. The CDR3 spells CASRGLAGGGGYNEQFF. As DNA, the CDR3 is TGTGCCAGCAGAGGACTAGCGGGAGGAGGCGGCTACAATGAGCAGTTCTTC.

The J gene is TRBJ2-1, the V gene TRBV6-4; no definite D call. The length of the CDR3 is 15 residues. V was clipped by 3 bases and J by 9 bases, with 18 bases between them. Germline CDR1 is MRHNA and CDR2 is SNTAGT. CDR3 coding DNA: TGTGCCAGCAGTGAGTCCCCAGACATCGGCGGTGAGCAGTTCTTC. This translates into CASSESPDIGGEQFF.